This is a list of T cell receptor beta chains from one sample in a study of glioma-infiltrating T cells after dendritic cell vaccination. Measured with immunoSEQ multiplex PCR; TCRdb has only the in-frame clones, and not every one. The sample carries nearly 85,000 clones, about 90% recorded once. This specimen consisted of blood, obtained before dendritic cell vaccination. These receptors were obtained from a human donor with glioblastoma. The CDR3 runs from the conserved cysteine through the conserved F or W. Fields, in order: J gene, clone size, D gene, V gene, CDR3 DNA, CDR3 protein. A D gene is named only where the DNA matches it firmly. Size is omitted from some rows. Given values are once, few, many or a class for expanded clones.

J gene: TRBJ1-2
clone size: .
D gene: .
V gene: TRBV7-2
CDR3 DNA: TGTGCCAGCAGCGCGGGGCTTCGCTATGGCTACACCTTC
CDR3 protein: CASSAGLRYGYTF

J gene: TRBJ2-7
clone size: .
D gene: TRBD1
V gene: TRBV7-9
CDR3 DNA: TGTGCCAGCAGCTTAGGAGACAGGGGGCCCGACTTC
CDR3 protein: CASSLGDRGPDF

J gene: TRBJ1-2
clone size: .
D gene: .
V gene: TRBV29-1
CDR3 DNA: TGCAGCGTCCCCGGGGAACTCTATGGCTACACCTTC
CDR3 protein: CSVPGELYGYTF

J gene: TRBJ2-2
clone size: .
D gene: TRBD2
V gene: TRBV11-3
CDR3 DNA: TGTGCCAGCAGCTCCCGAGTAGCGGGGAACACCGGGGAGCTGTTTTTT
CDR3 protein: CASSSRVAGNTGELFF

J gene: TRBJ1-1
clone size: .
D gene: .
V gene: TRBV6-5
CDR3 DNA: TGTGCCAGCAGTTTACAACGCGGGGGTACTGAAGCTTTCTTT
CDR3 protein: CASSLQRGGTEAFF

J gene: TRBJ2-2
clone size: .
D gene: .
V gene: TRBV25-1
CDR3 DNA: TGTGCCAGCACCGCGAGGGCACTAAACACCGGGGAGCTGTTTTTT
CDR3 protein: CASTARALNTGELFF

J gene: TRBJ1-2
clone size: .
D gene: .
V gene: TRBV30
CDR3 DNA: TGTGCCTGGATCAGAGAGGGCCCTCCTAACTATGGCTACACCTTC
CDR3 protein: CAWIREGPPNYGYTF

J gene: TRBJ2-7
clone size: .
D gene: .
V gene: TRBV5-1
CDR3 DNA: TGCGCCAGCAGCTTGGCCACCGGTCTTTCTTACGAGCAGTACTTC
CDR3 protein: CASSLATGLSYEQYF

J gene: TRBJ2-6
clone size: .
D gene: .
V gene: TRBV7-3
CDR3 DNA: TGTGCCAGCAGCTTATCCGGGGTAGTCGGGGCCAACGTCCTGACTTTC
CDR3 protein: CASSLSGVVGANVLTF

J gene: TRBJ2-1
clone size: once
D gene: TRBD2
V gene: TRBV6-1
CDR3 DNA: TGTGCCAGCAGTGAGTTAGCGGGGAGCTCCTACAATGAGCAGTTCTTC
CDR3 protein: CASSELAGSSYNEQFF

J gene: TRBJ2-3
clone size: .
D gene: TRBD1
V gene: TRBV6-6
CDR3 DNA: TGTGCCAGCAGTTATGGACAGGGCACAGATACGCAGTATTTT
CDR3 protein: CASSYGQGTDTQYF

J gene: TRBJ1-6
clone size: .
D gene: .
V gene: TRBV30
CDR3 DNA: TGTGCCTGGAGTGTTAACTTCTTAAATTCACCCCTCCACTTT
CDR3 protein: CAWSVNFLNSPLHF

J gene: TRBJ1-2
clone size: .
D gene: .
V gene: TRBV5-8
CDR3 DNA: TGTGCCAGCAGCGTGGGGTCGAGTTTTAACTATGGCTACACCTTC
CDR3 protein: CASSVGSSFNYGYTF

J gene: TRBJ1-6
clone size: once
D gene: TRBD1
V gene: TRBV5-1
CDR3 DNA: TGCGCCAGCAGCTTAGCAGGGGGATCCTATAATTCACCCCTCCACTTT
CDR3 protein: CASSLAGGSYNSPLHF

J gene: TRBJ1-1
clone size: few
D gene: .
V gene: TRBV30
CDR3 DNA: TGTGCCTGGCACAGGACAGAGGTGAACACTGAAGCTTTCTTT
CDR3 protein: CAWHRTEVNTEAFF

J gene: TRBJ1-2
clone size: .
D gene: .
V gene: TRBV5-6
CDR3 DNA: TGTGCCAGCAGCTTAAGAGGGGGCTATGGCTACACCTTC
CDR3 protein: CASSLRGGYGYTF

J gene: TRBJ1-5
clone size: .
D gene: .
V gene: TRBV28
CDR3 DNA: TGTGCCAGCACCCGGGAGGGGACGGGCAATCAGCCCCAGCATTTT
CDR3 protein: CASTREGTGNQPQHF

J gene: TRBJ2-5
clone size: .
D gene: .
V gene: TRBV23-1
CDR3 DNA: TGCGCCAGCACACGACAGTGGGAGACCCAGTACTTC
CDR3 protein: CASTRQWETQYF

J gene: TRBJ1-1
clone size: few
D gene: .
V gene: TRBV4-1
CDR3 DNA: TGCGCCAGCAGCCAAGCGATGGGGGGGCTCAGCACTGAAGCTTTCTTT
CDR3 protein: CASSQAMGGLSTEAFF

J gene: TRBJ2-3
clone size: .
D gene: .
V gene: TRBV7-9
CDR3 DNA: TGTGCCAGCAGCTTATTTTCCGCCAGGGCTGTCGCAGATACGCAGTATTTT
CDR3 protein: CASSLFSARAVADTQYF

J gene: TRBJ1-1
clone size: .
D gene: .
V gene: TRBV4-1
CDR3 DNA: TGCGCCAGCAGGTCCGTTGGGGGCCGAAACACTGAAGCTTTCTTT
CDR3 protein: CASRSVGGRNTEAFF

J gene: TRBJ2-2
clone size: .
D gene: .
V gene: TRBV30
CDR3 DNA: TGTGCCTCACAGCTAACCGGGGAGCTGTTTTTT
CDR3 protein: CASQLTGELFF

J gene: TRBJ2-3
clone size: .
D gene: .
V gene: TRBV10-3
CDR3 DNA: TGTGCCATCAGTGCCGGGTTGGGAGATACGCAGTATTTT
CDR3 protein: CAISAGLGDTQYF

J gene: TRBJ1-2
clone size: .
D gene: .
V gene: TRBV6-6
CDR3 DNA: TGTGCCAGCAGTTATACAGGAAGCTATGGCTACACCTTC
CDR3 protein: CASSYTGSYGYTF

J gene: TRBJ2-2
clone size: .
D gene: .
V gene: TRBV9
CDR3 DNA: TGTGCCAGCAGCCCTTACACCGGGGAGCTGTTTTTT
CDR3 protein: CASSPYTGELFF

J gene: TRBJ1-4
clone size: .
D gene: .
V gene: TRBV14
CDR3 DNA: TGTGCCAGCAGCCAATATAAGACAGGAGCCTTTGAAAAACTGTTTTTT
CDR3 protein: CASSQYKTGAFEKLFF

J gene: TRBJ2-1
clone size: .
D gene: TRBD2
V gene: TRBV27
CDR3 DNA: TGTGCCAGCAGTTTCGGACTAGCGGGAAACAATGAGCAGTTCTTC
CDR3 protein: CASSFGLAGNNEQFF

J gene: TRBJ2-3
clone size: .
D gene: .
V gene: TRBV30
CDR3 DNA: TGTGCCTGGAGCGAAACAGGGAGAGTAGCAGATACGCAGTATTTT
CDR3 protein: CAWSETGRVADTQYF

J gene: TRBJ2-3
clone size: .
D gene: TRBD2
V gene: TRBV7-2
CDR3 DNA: TGTGCCAGCATCCTCGTACCGGGACTAGCGGTAGATACGCAGTATTTT
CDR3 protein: CASILVPGLAVDTQYF

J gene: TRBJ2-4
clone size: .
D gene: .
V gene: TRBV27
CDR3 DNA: TGTGCCAGCAGTCCAGGGTCGGTAGCCAAAAACATTCAGTACTTC
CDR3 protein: CASSPGSVAKNIQYF

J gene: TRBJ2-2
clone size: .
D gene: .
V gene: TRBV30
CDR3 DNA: TGTGCCTGGAGTTCCCGTATCGGGGAGCTGTTTTTT
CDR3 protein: CAWSSRIGELFF

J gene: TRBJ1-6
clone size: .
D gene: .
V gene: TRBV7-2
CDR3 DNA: TGTGCCAGCAGCTCCCGGGACATCAATTCACCCCTCCACTTT
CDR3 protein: CASSSRDINSPLHF

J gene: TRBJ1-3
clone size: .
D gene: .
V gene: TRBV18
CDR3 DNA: TGTGCCAGCTCGCGGACGGACAGCCTTACCTCTGGAAACACCATATATTTT
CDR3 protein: CASSRTDSLTSGNTIYF

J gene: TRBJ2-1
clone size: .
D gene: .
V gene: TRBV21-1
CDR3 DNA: TGTGCCCCCCGACGACGGGGGGGCCGGGACCAGTTCTTC
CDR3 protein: CAPRRRGGRDQFF

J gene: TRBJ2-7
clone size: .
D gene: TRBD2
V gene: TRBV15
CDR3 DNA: TGTGCCACCAGCAGAGATGTGGGGGAGGGCAAGAGGAACGAGCAGTACTTC
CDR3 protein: CATSRDVGEGKRNEQYF

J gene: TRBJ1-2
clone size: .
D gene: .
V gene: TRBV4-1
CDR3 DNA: TGCGCCAGCAGCCAAACACACCTCTCCGGGGTTGGGTTCTATGGCTACACCTTC
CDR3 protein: CASSQTHLSGVGFYGYTF

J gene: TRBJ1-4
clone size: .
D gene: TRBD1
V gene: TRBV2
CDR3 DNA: TGTGCCAGCAGTGCTTACGACAGGGAGTGGGAAAAACTGTTTTTT
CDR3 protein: CASSAYDREWEKLFF

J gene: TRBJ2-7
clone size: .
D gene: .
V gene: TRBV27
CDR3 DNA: TGTGCCAGCAGTCTATCGGGGACACAGTACGAGCAGTACTTC
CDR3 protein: CASSLSGTQYEQYF

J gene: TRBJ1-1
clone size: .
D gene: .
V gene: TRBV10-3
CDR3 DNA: TGTGCCATCAGTGAGTCCCCGGGAGGGGGAACTGAAGCTTTCTTT
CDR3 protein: CAISESPGGGTEAFF

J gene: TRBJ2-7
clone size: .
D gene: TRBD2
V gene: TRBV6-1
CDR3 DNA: TGTGCCAGCAATAGGGGGGTAGCGGGGTCCTACGAGCAGTACTTC
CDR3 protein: CASNRGVAGSYEQYF

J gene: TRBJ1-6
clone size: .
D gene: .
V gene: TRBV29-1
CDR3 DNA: TGCCGGGGGGCTTCACCCCTCCACTTT
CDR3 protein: CRGASPLHF

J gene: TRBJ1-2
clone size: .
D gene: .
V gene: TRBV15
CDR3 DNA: TGTGCCACCAGCAGAGACGCCCCAGGTGGCTACACCTTC
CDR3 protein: CATSRDAPGGYTF

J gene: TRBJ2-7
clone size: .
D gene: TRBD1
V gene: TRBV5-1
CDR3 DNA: TGCGCCAGCAGCCGGACAGGGGACACCTACGAGCAGTACTTC
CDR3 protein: CASSRTGDTYEQYF

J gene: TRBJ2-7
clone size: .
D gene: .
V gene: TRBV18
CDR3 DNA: TGTGCCAGCTCGACTAGAACAGGGGTGTACGAGCAGTACTTC
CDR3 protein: CASSTRTGVYEQYF

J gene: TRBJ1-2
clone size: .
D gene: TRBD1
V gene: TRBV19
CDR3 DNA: TGTGCCAGTAGTCCCCGGACAGGGGAAGGCTACACCTTC
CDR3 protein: CASSPRTGEGYTF

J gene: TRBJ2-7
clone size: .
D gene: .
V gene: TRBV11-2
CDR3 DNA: TGTGCCAGCAGCACCAGCTACGAGCAGTACTTC
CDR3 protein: CASSTSYEQYF

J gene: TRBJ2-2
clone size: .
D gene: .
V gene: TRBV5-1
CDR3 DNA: TGCGCCAGCAGCTTGTCATTGAACACCGGGGAGCTGTTTTTT
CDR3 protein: CASSLSLNTGELFF